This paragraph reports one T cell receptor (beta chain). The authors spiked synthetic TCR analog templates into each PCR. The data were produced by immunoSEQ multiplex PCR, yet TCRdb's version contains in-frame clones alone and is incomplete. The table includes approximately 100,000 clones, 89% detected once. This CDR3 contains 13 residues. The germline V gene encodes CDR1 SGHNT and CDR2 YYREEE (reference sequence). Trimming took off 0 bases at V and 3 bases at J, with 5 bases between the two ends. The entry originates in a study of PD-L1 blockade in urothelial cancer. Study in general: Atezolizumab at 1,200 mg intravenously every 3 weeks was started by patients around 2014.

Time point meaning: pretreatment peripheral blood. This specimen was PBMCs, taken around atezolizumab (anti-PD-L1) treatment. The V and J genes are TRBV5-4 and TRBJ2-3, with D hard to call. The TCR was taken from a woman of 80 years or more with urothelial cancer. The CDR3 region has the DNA TGTGCCAGCAGCTTGGACATGACAGATACGCAGTATTTT. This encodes CASSLDMTDTQYF.